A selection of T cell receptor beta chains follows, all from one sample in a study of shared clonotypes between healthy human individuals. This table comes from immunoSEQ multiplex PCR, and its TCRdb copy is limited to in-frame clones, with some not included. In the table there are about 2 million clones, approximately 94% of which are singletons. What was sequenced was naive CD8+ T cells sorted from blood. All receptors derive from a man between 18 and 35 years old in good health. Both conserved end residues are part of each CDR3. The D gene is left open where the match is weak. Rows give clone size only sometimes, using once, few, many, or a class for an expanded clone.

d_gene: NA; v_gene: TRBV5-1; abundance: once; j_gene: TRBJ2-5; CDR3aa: CASSSLPGTQETQYF; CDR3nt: TGCGCCAGCAGCTCGCTTCCCGGGACCCAAGAGACCCAGTACTTC
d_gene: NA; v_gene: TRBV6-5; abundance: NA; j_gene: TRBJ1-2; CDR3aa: CASTTGGYGYTF; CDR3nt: TGTGCCAGCACCACCGGGGGGTATGGCTACACCTTC
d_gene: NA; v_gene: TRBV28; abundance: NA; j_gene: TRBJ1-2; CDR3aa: CASSSHDQGDGYTF; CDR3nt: TGTGCCAGCAGTTCCCATGACCAAGGGGATGGCTACACCTTC
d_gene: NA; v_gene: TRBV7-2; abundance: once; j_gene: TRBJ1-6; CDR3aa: CASSPDLYSPLHF; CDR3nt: TGTGCCAGCAGCCCTGACCTGTATTCACCCCTCCACTTT
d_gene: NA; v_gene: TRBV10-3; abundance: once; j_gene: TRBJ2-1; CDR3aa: CAISPGAETYNEQFF; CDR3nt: TGTGCCATCAGTCCGGGGGCGGAAACCTACAATGAGCAGTTCTTC
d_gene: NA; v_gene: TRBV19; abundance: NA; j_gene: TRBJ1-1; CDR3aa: CASTLYANTEAFF; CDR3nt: TGTGCCAGTACGCTTTATGCGAACACTGAAGCTTTCTTT
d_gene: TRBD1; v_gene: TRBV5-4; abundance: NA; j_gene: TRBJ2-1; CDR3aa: CASSPTGGSYNEQFF; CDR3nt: TGTGCCAGCAGCCCAACAGGGGGTTCCTACAATGAGCAGTTCTTC
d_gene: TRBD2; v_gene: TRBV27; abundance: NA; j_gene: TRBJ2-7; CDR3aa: CASSFLAGADEQYF; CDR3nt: TGTGCCAGCAGTTTCTTAGCGGGAGCCGACGAGCAGTACTTC
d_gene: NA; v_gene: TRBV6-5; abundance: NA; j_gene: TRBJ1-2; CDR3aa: CASSPTAEYGYTF; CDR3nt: TGTGCCAGCAGTCCGACCGCGGAATATGGCTACACCTTC
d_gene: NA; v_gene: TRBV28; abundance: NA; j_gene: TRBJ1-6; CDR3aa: CASPRGFGSPLHF; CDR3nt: TGTGCCAGCCCGAGGGGCTTCGGTTCACCCCTCCACTTT
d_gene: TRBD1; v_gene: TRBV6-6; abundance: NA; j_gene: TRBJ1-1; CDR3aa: CASIQGQGNTEAFF; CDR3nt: TGTGCCAGCATCCAAGGACAGGGAAACACTGAAGCTTTCTTT
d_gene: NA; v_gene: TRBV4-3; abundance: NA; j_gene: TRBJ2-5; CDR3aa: CASSESLGYSETQYF; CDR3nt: TGCGCCAGCAGCGAATCCCTAGGGTATTCTGAGACCCAGTACTTC
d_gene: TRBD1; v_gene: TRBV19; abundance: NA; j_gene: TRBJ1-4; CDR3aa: CATNTGGREKLFF; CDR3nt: TGTGCCACCAATACAGGGGGCCGGGAAAAACTGTTTTTT
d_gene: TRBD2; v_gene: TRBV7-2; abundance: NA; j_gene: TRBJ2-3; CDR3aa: CASSLATSGSLSTDTQYF; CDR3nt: TGTGCCAGCAGCTTAGCGACTAGCGGGAGCCTTAGCACAGATACGCAGTATTTT
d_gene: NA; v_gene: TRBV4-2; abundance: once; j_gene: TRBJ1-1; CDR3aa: CASSHSLGTEAFF; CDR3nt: TGTGCCAGCAGCCACTCCCTGGGCACTGAAGCTTTCTTT
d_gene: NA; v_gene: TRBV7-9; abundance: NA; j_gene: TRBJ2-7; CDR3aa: CASSFFRGGNLSSYEQYF; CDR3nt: TGTGCCAGCAGCTTTTTCCGGGGAGGCAATTTAAGCTCCTACGAGCAGTACTTC
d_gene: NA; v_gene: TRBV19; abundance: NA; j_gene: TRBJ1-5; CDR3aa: CASSPGGWQPQHF; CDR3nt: TGTGCCAGTAGTCCCGGGGGCTGGCAGCCCCAGCATTTT
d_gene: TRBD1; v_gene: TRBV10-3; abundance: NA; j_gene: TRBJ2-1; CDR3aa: CAIGTGSYNEQFF; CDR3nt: TGTGCCATCGGGACAGGATCCTACAATGAGCAGTTCTTC
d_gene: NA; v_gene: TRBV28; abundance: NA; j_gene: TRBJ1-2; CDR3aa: CASNTRDGLIYGYTF; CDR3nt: TGTGCCAGCAACACTCGGGACGGGTTGATCTATGGCTACACCTTC
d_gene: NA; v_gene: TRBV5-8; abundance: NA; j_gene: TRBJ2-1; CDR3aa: CASSLFIFNEQFF; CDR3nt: TGTGCCAGCAGCTTGTTCATCTTCAATGAGCAGTTCTTC
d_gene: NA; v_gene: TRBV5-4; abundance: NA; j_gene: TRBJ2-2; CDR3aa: CASSFGTGELFF; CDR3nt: TGTGCCAGCAGCTTTGGCACCGGGGAGCTGTTTTTT
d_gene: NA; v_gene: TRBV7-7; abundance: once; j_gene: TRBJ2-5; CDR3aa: CASSLEYQETQYF; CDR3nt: TGTGCTAGCAGCTTAGAGTACCAAGAGACCCAGTACTTC
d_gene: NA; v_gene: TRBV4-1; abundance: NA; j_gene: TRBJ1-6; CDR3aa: CASSQDASSPLHF; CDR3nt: TGCGCCAGCAGCCAAGATGCGAGTTCACCCCTCCACTTT
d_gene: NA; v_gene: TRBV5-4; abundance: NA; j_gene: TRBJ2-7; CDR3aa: CASSLSQGHEQYF; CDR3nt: TGTGCCAGCAGCTTATCGCAGGGGCACGAGCAGTACTTC
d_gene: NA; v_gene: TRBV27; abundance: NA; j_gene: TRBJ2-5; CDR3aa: CASSLDGRSETQYF; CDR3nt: TGTGCCAGCAGTTTAGACGGCAGATCAGAGACCCAGTACTTC
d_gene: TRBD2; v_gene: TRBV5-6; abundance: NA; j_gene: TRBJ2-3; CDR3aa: CASSLVTSGNQFDTQYF; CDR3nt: TGTGCCAGCAGCTTGGTTACTAGCGGGAATCAATTTGATACGCAGTATTTT
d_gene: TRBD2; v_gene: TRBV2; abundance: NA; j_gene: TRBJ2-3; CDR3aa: CASEGLGTDTQYF; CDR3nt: TGTGCCAGCGAGGGACTAGGGACAGATACGCAGTATTTT
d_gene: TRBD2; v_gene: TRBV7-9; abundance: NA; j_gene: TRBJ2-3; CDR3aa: CASSFLGDVAGAWTDTQYF; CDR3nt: TGTGCCAGCAGCTTCCTGGGGGATGTAGCGGGGGCATGGACAGATACGCAGTATTTT
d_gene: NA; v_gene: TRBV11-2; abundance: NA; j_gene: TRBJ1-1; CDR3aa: CASDESQMRAFF; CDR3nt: TGTGCCAGCGACGAGTCCCAAATGAGGGCTTTCTTT
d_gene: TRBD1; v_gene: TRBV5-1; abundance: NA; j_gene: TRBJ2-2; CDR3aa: CASSLEGQGTTGELFF; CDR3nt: TGCGCCAGCAGCTTGGAGGGACAGGGGACCACCGGGGAGCTGTTTTTT
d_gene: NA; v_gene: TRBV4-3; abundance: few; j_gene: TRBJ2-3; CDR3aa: CASSQDSSGTDTQYF; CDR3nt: TGCGCCAGCAGCCAAGATTCTAGCGGCACAGATACGCAGTATTTT
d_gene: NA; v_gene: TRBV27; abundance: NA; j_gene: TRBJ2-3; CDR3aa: CASSSMDRGTDTQYF; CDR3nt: TGTGCCAGCAGTTCAATGGACAGAGGTACAGATACGCAGTATTTT
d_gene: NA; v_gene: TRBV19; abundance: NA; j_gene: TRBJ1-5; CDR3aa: CASSIEGGYQPQHF; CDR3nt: TGTGCCAGTAGTATAGAAGGGGGGTATCAGCCCCAGCATTTT
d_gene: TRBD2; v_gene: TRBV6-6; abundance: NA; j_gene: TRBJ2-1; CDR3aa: CASNVLAGAYNEQFF; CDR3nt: TGTGCCAGCAACGTACTAGCGGGGGCGTACAATGAGCAGTTCTTC
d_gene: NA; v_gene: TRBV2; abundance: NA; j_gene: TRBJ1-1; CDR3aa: CVKDRPDTEAFF; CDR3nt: TGTGTCAAAGACAGACCGGACACTGAAGCTTTCTTT
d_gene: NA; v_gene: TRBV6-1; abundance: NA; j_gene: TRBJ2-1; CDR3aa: CASSEEVSSYNEQFF; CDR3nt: TGTGCCAGCAGTGAAGAAGTCAGCTCCTACAATGAGCAGTTCTTC
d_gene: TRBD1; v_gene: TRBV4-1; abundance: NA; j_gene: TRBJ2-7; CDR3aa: CASSTRDRVDEQYF; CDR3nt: TGCGCCAGCAGCACCCGGGACAGGGTGGACGAGCAGTACTTC
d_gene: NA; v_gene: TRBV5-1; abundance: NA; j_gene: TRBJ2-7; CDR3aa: CASSFTGTYEQYF; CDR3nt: TGCGCCAGCAGCTTTACAGGGACCTACGAGCAGTACTTC
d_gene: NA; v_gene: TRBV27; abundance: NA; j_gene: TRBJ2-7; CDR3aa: CASSPTRLGGSYEQYF; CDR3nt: TGTGCCAGCAGTCCTACCCGGCTGGGAGGCTCCTACGAGCAGTACTTC
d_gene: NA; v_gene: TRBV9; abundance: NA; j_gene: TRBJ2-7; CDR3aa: CASSAGPGYEQYF; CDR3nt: TGTGCCAGCAGCGCGGGACCGGGCTACGAGCAGTACTTC
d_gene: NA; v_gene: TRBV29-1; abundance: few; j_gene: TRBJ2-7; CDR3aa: CSAGELVGYEQYF; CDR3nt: TGCAGCGCAGGGGAACTAGTGGGCTACGAGCAGTACTTC
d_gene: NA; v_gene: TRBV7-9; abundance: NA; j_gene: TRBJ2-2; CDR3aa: CASSFGQGGINTGELFF; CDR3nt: TGTGCCAGCAGCTTCGGACAGGGAGGGATTAACACCGGGGAGCTGTTTTTT
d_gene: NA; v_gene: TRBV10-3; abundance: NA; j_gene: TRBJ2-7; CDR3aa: CAISDPAQSYEQYF; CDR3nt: TGTGCCATCAGCGATCCGGCCCAATCCTACGAGCAGTACTTC
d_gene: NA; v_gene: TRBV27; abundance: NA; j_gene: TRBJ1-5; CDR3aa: CASSLSTGGNQPQHF; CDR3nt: TGTGCCAGCAGTTTATCGACGGGGGGCAATCAGCCCCAGCATTTT
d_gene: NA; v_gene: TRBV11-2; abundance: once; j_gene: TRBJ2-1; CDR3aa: CASSLWDGSYNEQFF; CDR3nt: TGTGCCAGCAGCTTATGGGACGGATCCTACAATGAGCAGTTCTTC
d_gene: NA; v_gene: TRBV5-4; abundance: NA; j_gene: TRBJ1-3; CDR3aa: CASSRDSGNTIYF; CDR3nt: TGTGCCAGCAGCCGGGACTCTGGAAACACCATATATTTT
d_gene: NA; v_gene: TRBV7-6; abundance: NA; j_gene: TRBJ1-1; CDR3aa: CASSLNVRTEAFF; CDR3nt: TGTGCCAGCAGCTTAAACGTACGCACTGAAGCTTTCTTT
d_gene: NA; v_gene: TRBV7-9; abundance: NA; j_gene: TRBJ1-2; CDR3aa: CASSLAVLGGYTF; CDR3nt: TGTGCCAGCAGCTTAGCCGTTCTAGGGGGGTACACCTTC
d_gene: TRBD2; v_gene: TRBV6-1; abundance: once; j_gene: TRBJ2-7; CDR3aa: CASSEGLAGGYEQYF; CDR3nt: TGTGCCAGCAGTGAAGGACTAGCGGGAGGGTACGAGCAGTACTTC
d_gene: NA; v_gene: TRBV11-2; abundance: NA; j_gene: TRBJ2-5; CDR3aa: CASSLVGSQETQYF; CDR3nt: TGTGCCAGCAGCTTAGTAGGGTCCCAAGAGACCCAGTACTTC
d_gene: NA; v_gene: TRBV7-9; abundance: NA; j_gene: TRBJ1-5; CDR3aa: CASSSSTGMDNQPQHF; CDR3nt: TGTGCCAGCAGTTCTTCAACAGGGATGGACAATCAGCCCCAGCATTTT
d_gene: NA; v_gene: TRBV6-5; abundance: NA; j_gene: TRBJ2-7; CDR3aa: CASSYDGGSWEYF; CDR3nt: TGTGCCAGCAGTTACGATGGGGGGAGTTGGGAGTACTTC
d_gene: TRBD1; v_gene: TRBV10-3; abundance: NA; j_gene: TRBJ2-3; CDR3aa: CAVGQLLTDTQYF; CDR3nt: TGTGCCGTGGGACAGCTCCTCACAGATACGCAGTATTTT
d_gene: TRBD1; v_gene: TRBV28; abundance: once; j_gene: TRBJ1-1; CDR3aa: CASSSAVQGAKF; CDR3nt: TGTGCCAGCAGTTCGGCTGTACAGGGGGCCAAATTT
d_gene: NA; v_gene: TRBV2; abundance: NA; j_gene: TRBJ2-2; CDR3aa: CASSEQVTGELFF; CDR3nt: TGTGCCAGCAGTGAGCAAGTCACCGGGGAGCTGTTTTTT
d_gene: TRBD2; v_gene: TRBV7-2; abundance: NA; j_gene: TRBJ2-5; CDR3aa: CASSLVAGGAEETQYF; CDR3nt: TGTGCCAGCAGCTTAGTAGCGGGAGGGGCCGAAGAGACCCAGTACTTC